This entry lists 13 T cell receptor beta chains sequenced from one sample in a study of cytomegalovirus exposure and HLA in healthy donors. PCR employed 60 Vbeta and 13 Jbeta primers. Using immunoSEQ multiplex PCR, the repertoire was profiled, and TCRdb retains in-frame clones only, with some absent. This listing includes approximately 54,000 clones. The sequenced sample consisted of PBMCs. These receptors were taken from a woman in her thirties or forties in good health and CMV-seronegative.

The chain links TRBV5-1 to TRBJ2-7; TRBD2 matches 7 bases. CDR3 length: 14 residues. Germline-derived CDR1 and CDR2 are SGHRS and YFSETQ. V was pared by 4 bases and J by 6 bases, with 10 bases of the junction left unmatched. The CDR3 coding sequence is TGCGCCAGCAGCCCACGGGGCGGGAGCGGCGAGCAGTACTTC. Amino acids: CASSPRGGSGEQYF.

The chain couples TRBV9 to TRBJ2-6, with TRBD1 as a possible D gene (5 bases). Trimming shortened V by 0 bases and J by 4 bases, and 26 bases separated the two germline ends. CDR1 is SGDLS and CDR2 is YYNGEE in the germline V gene. The CDR3 covers 21 residues. The chain's CDR3 is CASSVAWGRSTINSGANVLTF. CDR3 DNA: TGTGCCAGCAGCGTAGCTTGGGGCAGGTCGACGATCAATTCGGGGGCCAACGTCCTGACTTTC. Using reference TRBV9 and TRBJ2-6 for the parts outside the CDR3, the full variable domain is DSGVTQTPKHLITATGQRVTLRCSPRSGDLSVYWYQQSLDQGLQFLIQYYNGEERAKGNILERFSAQQFPDLHSELNLSSLELGDSALYFCASSVAWGRSTINSGANVLTFGAGSRLTVL.

V gene TRBV7-6 combines with J gene TRBJ2-3; 9 bases line up with TRBD2. Germline CDR1 SGHVS, CDR2 FNYEAQ. V was pared by 5 bases and J by 2 bases, with 5 bases of the junction left unmatched. CDR3 length equals 15 residues. DNA of the CDR3: TGTGCCAGCAGCCAGACTAGCGGAACCACAGATACGCAGTATTTT. Translation: CASSQTSGTTDTQYF.

The chain combines TRBV18 with TRBJ2-1; TRBD2 matches 9 bases. J gave up 2 bases and V 2 bases, and 4 bases lay outside the gene matches. Germline lookup yields CDR1 KGHSH and CDR2 LQKENI. The CDR3 extends over 16 amino acids. As DNA, the CDR3 is TGTGCCAGCTCACCAACAATAGCGGGGGCCTACAATGAGCAGTTCTTC. Encoded protein: CASSPTIAGAYNEQFF.

The chain recombines TRBV6-6 with TRBJ2-2; no reliable D call. The CDR3 loop spans 13 amino acids. Germline values: CDR1 MNHNY, CDR2 SVGAGI (reference sequence). The ends were cut back, 6 bases at V and 3 bases at J, with 8 bases in the middle. The DNA for the CDR3 is TGTGCCAGCAGCTTTCAGGACACCGGGGAGCTGTTTTTT. Amino acid sequence: CASSFQDTGELFF.

The rearrangement joins TRBV7-9 to TRBJ1-2; unclear D gene. The germline V gene encodes CDR1 SEHNR and CDR2 FQNEAQ (reference sequence). The CDR3 consists of 15 residues. Between the trimmed V and J ends, which lost 0 bases and 2 bases, there was a span of 10 bases. The CDR3: CASSLAPQRNYGYTF. For the CDR3, the DNA is TGTGCCAGCAGCTTAGCCCCGCAGCGGAACTATGGCTACACCTTC.

The chain recombines TRBV11-2 with TRBJ2-7; D is unresolved. The CDR3 has 12 amino acids. Germline-derived CDR1 and CDR2 are SGHAT and FQNNGV. Trimming pared 4 bases from V and 0 bases from J, leaving 4 bases between. CDR3 sequence reads: CASSSFSYEQYF. In DNA form, the CDR3 reads TGTGCCAGCAGCTCTTTCTCCTACGAGCAGTACTTC.

This chain joins TRBV2 and TRBJ2-2, with 8 bases that match TRBD2. This CDR3 has 13 amino acids. The germline V gene has CDR1 SNHLY and CDR2 FYNNEI. V lost 2 bases and J lost 8; bases outside the gene matches: 1. For the CDR3, the DNA is TGTGCCAGCAGTGAACAGCGGGAGGGGGAGCTGTTTTTT. As protein: CASSEQREGELFF.

The chain carries TRBV4-3 and TRBJ2-4; tentatively, D is TRBD1 (5 bases). The CDR3 totals 19 residues. Between the trimmed V and J ends, which lost 0 bases and 0 bases, there was a span of 18 bases. CDR1 is LGHNA, CDR2 YSLEER, per germline. CDR3 nucleotide sequence: TGCGCCAGCAGCCAAGATGGGGCAGGGCTGGCAATAGCCAAAAACATTCAGTACTTC. Its protein is CASSQDGAGLAIAKNIQYF.

This sequence joins TRBV19 and TRBJ2-6; 7 bases align to TRBD1. This CDR3 comprises 18 residues. With V trimmed by 3 bases and J by 4 bases, 12 bases remained unmatched. Germline-derived CDR1 and CDR2 are LNHDA and SQIVND (reference sequence). CDR3 nucleotide sequence: TGTGCCAGTAGTATCTCGACAGGGTTATTCGCGGGGGCCAACGTCCTGACTTTC. Translation gives CASSISTGLFAGANVLTF.

The CDR3 region is CAWSRRIAGTGELFF. The CDR3 DNA follows: TGTGCCTGGAGCCGGAGGATAGCGGGCACCGGGGAGCTGTTTTTT. The chain uses TRBV30 and TRBJ2-2; 7 bases map to TRBD2. The CDR3 loop spans 15 amino acids. From germline, CDR1 is GTSNPN and CDR2 SVGIG (reference sequence). Losses at the gene ends were 3 bases for V and 4 bases for J; bases not matched to a gene: 8.

This rearrangement joins TRBV28 to TRBJ2-5; 7 positions agree with TRBD1. Germline loops: CDR1 MDHEN, CDR2 SYDVKM. This CDR3 region has 15 residues. V gave up 2 bases and J gave up 1 base; unmatched junction bases: 4. The CDR3 coding sequence is TGTGCCAGCAGTTTAGAGACAGGGTCCCAAGAGACCCAGTACTTC. Translation gives CASSLETGSQETQYF. Supplemented by reference TRBV28 and TRBJ2-5, the full variable domain reads DVKVTQSSRYLVKRTGEKVFLECVQDMDHENMFWYRQDPGLGLRLIYFSYDVKMKEKGDIPEGYSVSREKKERFSLILESASTNQTSMYLCASSLETGSQETQYFGPGTRLLVL.

The chain employs TRBV30 and TRBJ1-6, with D unresolved. With 0 bases removed from V and 3 bases from J, the gap between germline ends came to 15 bases. The CDR3 loop spans 17 amino acids. CDR1 GTSNPN and CDR2 SVGIG come from the germline V gene (reference sequence). CDR3 bases: TGTGCCTGGAGTGTAACAGTCTTGGCCCTCTATAATTCACCCCTCCACTTT. Its protein product is CAWSVTVLALYNSPLHF.